This TCR beta chain was observed in a study of cytomegalovirus exposure and HLA in healthy donors. This clone appeared a single time. Use of 60 Vbeta and 13 Jbeta primers characterized the PCR. The repertoire was sequenced with immunoSEQ multiplex PCR; TCRdb's copy has only in-frame clones and lacks some. The sample has about 160,000 clones; about four fifths are singletons. Sequencing input: PBMCs. The sequence was collected from a male donor in good health and CMV-seropositive.

The CDR3 sequence is CATTNGRYNEQFF. The DNA of the CDR3 is TGTGCCACCACCAACGGGAGGTACAATGAGCAGTTCTTC. V usage is TRBV15 and J usage is TRBJ2-1; 7 positions agree with TRBD2. The germline V gene encodes CDR1 LNHNV and CDR2 YYDKDF (reference sequence). J was trimmed by 4 bases and V by 7 bases; bases with no gene match: 4. The CDR3 runs 13 residues.